This record concerns one T cell receptor (beta chain) sequence. Repertoires were generated with immunoSEQ multiplex PCR, while TCRdb's copy carries only in-frame clones and drops some. Of 30,000 to 40,000 clones in the sample, approximately 84% were seen once. This record comes from a study of blood T cell repertoires in COVID-19. Study background: Samples came from the United States, Italy and Spain, spanning acute and convalescent COVID-19. PBMCs, B-cell-depleted T cells, or T cells provided the cDNA or gDNA that made up the material.

It was during active infection that Seattle patients were enrolled and then longitudinally followed. Trimming shortened V by 4 bases and J by 3 bases, and 13 bases separated the two germline ends. The CDR3 totals 14 residues. Germline values: CDR1 SGHTS, CDR2 YDEGEE. The sample was peripheral blood. The receptor was isolated from a man between 65 and 85 years old with COVID-19, enrolled during active disease. The chain recombines TRBV5-8 with TRBJ1-2, with D tentatively TRBD1 (5 bases). The CDR3, as DNA: TGTGCCAGCAGCGAGACGGGGGGTGACTATGGCTACACCTTC. Translated, it gives CASSETGGDYGYTF.